The clone carrying this TCR beta chain was detected many times. Its target is not known. The V segment lost 7 bases and the J segment 0 bases; nucleotides outside the gene matches: 6. The CDR3 totals 15 residues. Germline V gene sequence: CDR1 SNHLY, CDR2 FYNNEI. This entry comes from a study of regulatory T cells in long-lasting Graves disease. General observations from the study: Analyses excluded thyroid tissue, covering peripheral blood alone.

Time point in this sample: newly diagnosed GD, antithyroid drugs for less than 3 months. PBMC-extracted RNA yielded the TCR library. Graves' disease diagnosis relied on American Thyroid Association guidelines. Libraries of TCR beta came from iRepertoire HTBI primers plus Arm-PCR of CDR3 regions. TCRdb itself ran the multiplex PCR reads through MiXCR, one entry per CDR3 protein. The table lists approximately 400,000 distinct CDR3 sequences, under 15% of them singletons. In addition, the sample was reused for a study of T cells in Graves' hyperthyroidism and ophthalmopathy.

The gene calls are TRBV2 and TRBJ2-1; 7 bases line up with TRBD1. The sample here was peripheral blood mononuclear cells (PBMCs), taken at new diagnosis, from a patient treated with antithyroid drugs. The receptor was isolated from a woman aged 30 to 39 with Graves disease. CDR3 amino acids: CASKRGQGSYNEQFF. The CDR3 DNA reads as TGTGCCAGCAAGAGGGGGCAGGGCTCCTACAATGAGCAGTTCTTC.